What follows is one T cell receptor (beta chain) and its context. Original handling: It was from reference gene primer amplification that nucleated cell counts were estimated. Sequencing used immunoSEQ multiplex PCR; TCRdb keeps in-frame clones, though not all of them. The V and J calls and clone size were taken over from that table, and D and trimming were inferred from the DNA. Here the sample spans roughly 140,000 clones, around 87% being singletons. These data belong to a study of blood T cell repertoires in COVID-19. At the level of the study: Acute and convalescent COVID-19 specimens originated in the United States, Italy and Spain. From T cells, B-cell-depleted T cells, or PBMCs came the material, which was cDNA or gDNA.

Trimming took 4 bases from V and 5 from J, leaving 16 bases between them. The CDR3 length is 14 residues. CDR1 SGHRS and CDR2 YFSETQ come from the germline V gene. The sequenced sample was peripheral blood. The receptor was derived from a human donor in a cohort sampled during active COVID-19. The J gene is TRBJ2-7, the V gene TRBV5-1; tentative D call: TRBD2 (6 bases). CDR3 coding DNA: TGCGCCAGCAGCGGGCAGGTCCCGGGGGACGAGCAGTACTTC. Amino acid sequence: CASSGQVPGDEQYF. The full variable domain, with the rest looked up from reference TRBV5-1 and TRBJ2-7, is KAGVTQTPRYLIKTRGQQVTLSCSPISGHRSVSWYQQTPGQGLQFLFEYFSETQRNKGNFPGRFSGRQFSNSRSEMNVSTLELGDSALYLCASSGQVPGDEQYFGPGTRLTVT.